The T cell receptor beta chain under discussion was sequenced for a study of early T cells in non-severe SARS-CoV-2 infection. Study summary: The chains were unpaired, and the sequenced material was bulk RNA from unsorted whole blood. Notes on the study in general: Matching against VDJdb likely underestimated virus-specific expansions, favoring anti-spike CD8.

CDR1 and CDR2 (germline): SEHNR, FQNEAQ (reference sequence). V was cut by 5 bases and J by 3 bases, with 16 bases left in between. The CDR3 length is 15 residues. Turning to this clonotype: Its antigen is undetermined.

Unique molecular identifiers were added to individual cDNA molecules. TCRdb reprocessed the 5' RACE reads via MiXCR and lists one record per CDR3 protein. The profile shows 75,000 to 100,000 distinct CDR3 sequences, more than 13% of them singletons. The receptor comes from an adult who was a healthcare worker with PCR-confirmed SARS-CoV-2 infection or an uninfected control (not recorded which). V gene TRBV7-9 combines with J gene TRBJ1-1; D is undetermined. The sample consisted of whole blood. DNA for the CDR3: TGTGCCAGCAGCCCGTTGACCCAAGGGTACACTGAAGCTTTCTTT. It encodes CASSPLTQGYTEAFF.